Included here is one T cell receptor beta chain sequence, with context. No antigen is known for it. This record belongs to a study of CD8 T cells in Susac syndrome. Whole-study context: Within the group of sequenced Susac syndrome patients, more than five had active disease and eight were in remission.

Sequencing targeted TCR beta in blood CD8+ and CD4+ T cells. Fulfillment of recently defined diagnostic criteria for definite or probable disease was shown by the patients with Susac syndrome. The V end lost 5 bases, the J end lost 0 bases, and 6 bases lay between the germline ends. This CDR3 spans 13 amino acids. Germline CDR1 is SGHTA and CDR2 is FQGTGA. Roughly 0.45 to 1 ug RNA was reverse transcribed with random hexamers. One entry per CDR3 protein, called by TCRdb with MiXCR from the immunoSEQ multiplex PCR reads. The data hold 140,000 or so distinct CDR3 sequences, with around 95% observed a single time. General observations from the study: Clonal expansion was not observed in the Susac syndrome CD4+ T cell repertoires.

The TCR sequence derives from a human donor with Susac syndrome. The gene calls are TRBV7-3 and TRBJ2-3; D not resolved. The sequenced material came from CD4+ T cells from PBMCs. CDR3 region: CASSGQSTDTQYF. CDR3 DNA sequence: TGTGCCAGCAGCGGGCAGAGCACAGATACGCAGTATTTT.